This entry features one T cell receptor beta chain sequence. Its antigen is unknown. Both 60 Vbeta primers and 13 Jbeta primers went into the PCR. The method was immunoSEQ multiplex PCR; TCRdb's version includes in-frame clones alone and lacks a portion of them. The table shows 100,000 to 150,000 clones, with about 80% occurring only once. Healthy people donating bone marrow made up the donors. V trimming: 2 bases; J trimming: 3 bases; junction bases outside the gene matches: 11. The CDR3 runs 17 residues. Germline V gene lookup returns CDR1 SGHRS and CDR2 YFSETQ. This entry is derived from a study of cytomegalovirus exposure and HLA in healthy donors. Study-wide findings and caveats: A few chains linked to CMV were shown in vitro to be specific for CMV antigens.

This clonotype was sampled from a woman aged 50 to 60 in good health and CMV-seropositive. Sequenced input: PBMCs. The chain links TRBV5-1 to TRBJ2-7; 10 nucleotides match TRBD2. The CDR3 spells CASSFGWTSGTFYEQYF. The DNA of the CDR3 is TGCGCCAGCAGCTTTGGTTGGACTAGCGGAACCTTCTACGAGCAGTACTTC.